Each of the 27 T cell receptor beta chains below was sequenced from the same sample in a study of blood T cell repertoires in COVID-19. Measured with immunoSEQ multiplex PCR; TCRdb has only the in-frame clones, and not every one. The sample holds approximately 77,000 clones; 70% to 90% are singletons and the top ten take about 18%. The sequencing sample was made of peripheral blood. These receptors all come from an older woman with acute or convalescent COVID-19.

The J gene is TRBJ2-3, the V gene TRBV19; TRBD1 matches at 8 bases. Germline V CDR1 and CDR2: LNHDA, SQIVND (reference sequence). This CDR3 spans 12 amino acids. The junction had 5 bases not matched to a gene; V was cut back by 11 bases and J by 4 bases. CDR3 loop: CAVDRGSDTQYF. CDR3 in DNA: TGTGCCGTTGACAGGGGATCAGATACGCAGTATTTT.

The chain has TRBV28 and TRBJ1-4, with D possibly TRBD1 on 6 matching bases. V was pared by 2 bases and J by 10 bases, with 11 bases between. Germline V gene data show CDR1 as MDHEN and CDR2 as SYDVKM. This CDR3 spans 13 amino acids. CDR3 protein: CASSLTGSGKLFF. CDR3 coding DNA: TGTGCCAGCAGTTTAACAGGGAGCGGAAAACTGTTTTTT.

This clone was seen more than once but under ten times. The CDR3 sequence: CASSHLTGRTEAFF. In DNA, the CDR3 is TGCGCCAGCAGCCACTTGACAGGGCGGACTGAAGCTTTCTTT. This sequence joins TRBV4-1 and TRBJ1-1; TRBD1 aligns across 7 bases. Trimming at V came to 3 bases and at J to 5 bases, leaving 6 bases not matched to a gene. Germline V lookup: CDR1 MGHRA, CDR2 YSYEKL. The CDR3 runs to 14 residues.

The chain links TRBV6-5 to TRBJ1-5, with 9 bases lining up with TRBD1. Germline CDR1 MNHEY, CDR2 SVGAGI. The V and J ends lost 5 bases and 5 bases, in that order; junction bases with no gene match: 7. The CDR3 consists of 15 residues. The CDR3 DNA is TGTGCCAGCAGTCCCCGGGACAGGGACTATCAGCCCCAGCATTTT. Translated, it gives CASSPRDRDYQPQHF.

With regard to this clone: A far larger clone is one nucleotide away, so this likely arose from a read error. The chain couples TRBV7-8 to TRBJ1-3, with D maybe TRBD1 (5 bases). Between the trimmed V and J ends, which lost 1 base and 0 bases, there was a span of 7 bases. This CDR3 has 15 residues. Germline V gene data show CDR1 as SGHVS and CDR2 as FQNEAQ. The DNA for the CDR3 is TGTGCCAGCAGCTTAGGACAGCACTCTGGAAACACCATATATTTT. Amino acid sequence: CASSLGQHSGNTIYF.

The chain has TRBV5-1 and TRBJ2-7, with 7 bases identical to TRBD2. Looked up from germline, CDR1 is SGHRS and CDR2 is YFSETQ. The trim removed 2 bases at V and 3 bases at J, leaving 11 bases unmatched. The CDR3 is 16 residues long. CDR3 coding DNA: TGCGCCAGCAGCTTTTTTGGGGGGGGATTTGGCTACGAGCAGTACTTC. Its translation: CASSFFGGGFGYEQYF.

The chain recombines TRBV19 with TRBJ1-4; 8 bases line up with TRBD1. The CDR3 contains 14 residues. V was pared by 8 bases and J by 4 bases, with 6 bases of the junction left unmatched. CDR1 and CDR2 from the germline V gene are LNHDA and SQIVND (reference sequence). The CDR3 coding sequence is TGTGCCAGTGCGGACAGGGCTAATAATGAAAAACTGTTTTTT. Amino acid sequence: CASADRANNEKLFF.

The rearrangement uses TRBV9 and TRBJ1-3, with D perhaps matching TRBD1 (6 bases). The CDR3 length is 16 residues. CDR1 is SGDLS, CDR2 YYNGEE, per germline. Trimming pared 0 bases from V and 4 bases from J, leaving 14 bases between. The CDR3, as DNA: TGTGCCAGCAGCGTAGGGATGGGGGCGAGAGGAAACACCATATATTTT. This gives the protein CASSVGMGARGNTIYF.

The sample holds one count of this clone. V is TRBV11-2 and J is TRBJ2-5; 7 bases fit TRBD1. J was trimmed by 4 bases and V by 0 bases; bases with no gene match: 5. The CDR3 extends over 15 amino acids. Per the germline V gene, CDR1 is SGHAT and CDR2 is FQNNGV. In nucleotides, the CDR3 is TGTGCCAGCAGCTTAGAAGGGACAGAAGGAGAGACCCAGTACTTC. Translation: CASSLEGTEGETQYF.

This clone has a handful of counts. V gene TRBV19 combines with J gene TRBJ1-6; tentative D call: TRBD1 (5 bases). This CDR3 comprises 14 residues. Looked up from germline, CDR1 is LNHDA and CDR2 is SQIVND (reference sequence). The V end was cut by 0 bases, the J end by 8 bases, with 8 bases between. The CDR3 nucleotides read TGTGCCAGTAGTATAGAGAGCAGGGATTCACCCCTCCACTTT. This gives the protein CASSIESRDSPLHF.

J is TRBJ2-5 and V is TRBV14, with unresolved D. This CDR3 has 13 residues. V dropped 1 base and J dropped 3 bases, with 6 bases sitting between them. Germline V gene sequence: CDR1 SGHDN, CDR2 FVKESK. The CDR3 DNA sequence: TGTGCCAGCAGCCAAGGTCCAGAAGAGACCCAGTACTTC. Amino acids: CASSQGPEETQYF. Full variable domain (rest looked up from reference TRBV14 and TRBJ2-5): EAGVTQFPSHSVIEKGQTVTLRCDPISGHDNLYWYRRVMGKEIKFLLHFVKESKQDESGMPNNRFLAERTGGTYSTLKVQPAELEDSGVYFCASSQGPEETQYFGPGTRLLVL.

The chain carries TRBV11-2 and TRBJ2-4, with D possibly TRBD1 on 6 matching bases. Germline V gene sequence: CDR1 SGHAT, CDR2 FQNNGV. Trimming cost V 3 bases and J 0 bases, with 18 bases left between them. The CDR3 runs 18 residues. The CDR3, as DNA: TGTGCCAGCAGCTTGGGCCCTCCAGGGGAAGCAGCCAAAAACATTCAGTACTTC. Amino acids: CASSLGPPGEAAKNIQYF.

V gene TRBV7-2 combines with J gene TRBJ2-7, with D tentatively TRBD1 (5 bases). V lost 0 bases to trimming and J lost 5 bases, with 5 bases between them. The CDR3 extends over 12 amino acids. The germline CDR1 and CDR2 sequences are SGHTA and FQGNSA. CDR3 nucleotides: TGTGCCAGCAGCTTAGCAGGGGACGAGCAGTACTTC. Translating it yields CASSLAGDEQYF.

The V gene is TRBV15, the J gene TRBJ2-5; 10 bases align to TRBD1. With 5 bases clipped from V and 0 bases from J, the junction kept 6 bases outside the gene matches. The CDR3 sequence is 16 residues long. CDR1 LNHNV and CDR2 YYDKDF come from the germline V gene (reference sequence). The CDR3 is CATSARDRGYQETQYF. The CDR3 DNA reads TGTGCCACCAGCGCCCGGGACAGGGGATACCAAGAGACCCAGTACTTC.

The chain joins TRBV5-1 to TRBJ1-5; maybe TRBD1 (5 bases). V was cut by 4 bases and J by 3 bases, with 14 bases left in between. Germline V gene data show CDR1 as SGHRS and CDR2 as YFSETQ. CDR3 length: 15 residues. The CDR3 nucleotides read TGCGCCAGCAGCCGGGAGGGAGGGGTCAATCAGCCCCAGCATTTT. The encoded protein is CASSREGGVNQPQHF.

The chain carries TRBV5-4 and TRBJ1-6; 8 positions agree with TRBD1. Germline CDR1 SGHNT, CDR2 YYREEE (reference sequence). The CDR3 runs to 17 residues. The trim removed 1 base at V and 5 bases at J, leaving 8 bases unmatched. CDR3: CASSLTNRGSNNSPLHF. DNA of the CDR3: TGTGCCAGCAGCTTGACTAACAGGGGGTCCAATAATTCACCCCTCCACTTT.

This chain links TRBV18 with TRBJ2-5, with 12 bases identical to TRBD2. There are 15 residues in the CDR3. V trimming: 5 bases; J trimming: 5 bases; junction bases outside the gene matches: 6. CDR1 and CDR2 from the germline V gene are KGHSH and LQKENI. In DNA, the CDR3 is TGTGCCAGCTCATTCGGGACTAGCGGGCGGGAGACCCAGTACTTC. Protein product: CASSFGTSGRETQYF.

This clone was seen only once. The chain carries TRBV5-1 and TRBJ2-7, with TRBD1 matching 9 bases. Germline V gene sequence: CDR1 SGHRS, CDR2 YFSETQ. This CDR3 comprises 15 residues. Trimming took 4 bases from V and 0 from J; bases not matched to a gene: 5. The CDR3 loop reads CASSQDRGLSYEQYF. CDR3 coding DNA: TGCGCCAGCAGCCAGGACAGGGGACTCTCCTACGAGCAGTACTTC.

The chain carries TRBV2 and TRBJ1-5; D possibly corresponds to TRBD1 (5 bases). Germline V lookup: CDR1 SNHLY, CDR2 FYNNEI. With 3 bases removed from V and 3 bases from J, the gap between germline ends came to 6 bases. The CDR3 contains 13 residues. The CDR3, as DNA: TGTGCCAGCAGTGAGGACACCAATCAGCCCCAGCATTTT. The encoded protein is CASSEDTNQPQHF. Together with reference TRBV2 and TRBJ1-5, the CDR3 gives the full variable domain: EPEVTQTPSHQVTQMGQEVILRCVPISNHLYFYWYRQILGQKVEFLVSFYNNEISEKSEIFDDQFSVERPDGSNFTLKIRSTKLEDSAMYFCASSEDTNQPQHFGDGTRLSIL.

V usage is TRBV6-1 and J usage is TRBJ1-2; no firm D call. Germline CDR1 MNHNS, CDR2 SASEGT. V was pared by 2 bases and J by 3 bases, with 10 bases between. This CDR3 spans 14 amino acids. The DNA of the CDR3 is TGTGCCAGCAGTGAACTCGGGTGGGACTATGGCTACACCTTC. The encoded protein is CASSELGWDYGYTF.

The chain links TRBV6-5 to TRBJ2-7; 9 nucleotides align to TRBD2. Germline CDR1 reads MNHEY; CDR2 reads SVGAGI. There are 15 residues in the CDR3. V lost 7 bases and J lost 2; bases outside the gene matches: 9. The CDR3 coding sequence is TGTGCCAGCACTCTAACTAGCGGGTCCCCCTACGAGCAGTACGTC. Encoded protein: CASTLTSGSPYEQYV.

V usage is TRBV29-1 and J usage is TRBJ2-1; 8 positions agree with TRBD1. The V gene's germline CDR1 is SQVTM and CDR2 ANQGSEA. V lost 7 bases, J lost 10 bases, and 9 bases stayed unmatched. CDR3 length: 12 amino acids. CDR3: CSGNQGAGEQFF. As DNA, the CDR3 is TGCAGCGGGAACCAGGGGGCGGGAGAGCAGTTCTTC.

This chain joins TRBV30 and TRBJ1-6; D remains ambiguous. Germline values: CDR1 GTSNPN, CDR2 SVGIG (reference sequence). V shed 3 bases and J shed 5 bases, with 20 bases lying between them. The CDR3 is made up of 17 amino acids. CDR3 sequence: CAWSAARDKRDNSPLHF. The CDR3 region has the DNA TGTGCCTGGAGCGCTGCCCGAGACAAGAGGGATAATTCACCCCTCCACTTT.

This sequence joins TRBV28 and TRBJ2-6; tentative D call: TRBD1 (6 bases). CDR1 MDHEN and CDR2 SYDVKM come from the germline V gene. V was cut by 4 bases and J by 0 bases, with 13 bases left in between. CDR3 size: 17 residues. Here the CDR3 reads CASSSGQGFSGANVLTF. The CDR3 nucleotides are TGTGCCAGCAGTTCGGGGCAGGGGTTCTCTGGGGCCAACGTCCTGACTTTC.

The CDR3 spells CASVTAGRDYGYTF. The CDR3 DNA reads as TGTGCCAGTGTGACCGCGGGGCGCGACTATGGCTACACCTTC. The chain joins TRBV19 to TRBJ1-2; perhaps TRBD1 as D (5 bases). The germline gives CDR1 LNHDA, CDR2 SQIVND (reference sequence). The CDR3 runs 14 residues. The V and J ends lost 8 bases and 3 bases respectively, with 16 bases between them.

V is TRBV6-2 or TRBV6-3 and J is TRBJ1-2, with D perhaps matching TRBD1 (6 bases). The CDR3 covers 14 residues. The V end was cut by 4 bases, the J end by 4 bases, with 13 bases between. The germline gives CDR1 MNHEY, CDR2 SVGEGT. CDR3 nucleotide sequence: TGTGCCAGCAGTTTAACAGGGTGGTCCTATGGCTACACCTTC. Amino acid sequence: CASSLTGWSYGYTF.

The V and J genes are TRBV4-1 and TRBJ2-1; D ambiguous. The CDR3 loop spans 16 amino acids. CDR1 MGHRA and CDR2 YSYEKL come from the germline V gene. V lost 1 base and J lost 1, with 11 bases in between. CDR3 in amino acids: CASSQVNLVSYNEQFF. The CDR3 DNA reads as TGCGCCAGCAGCCAAGTTAATCTAGTTTCCTACAATGAGCAGTTCTTC.